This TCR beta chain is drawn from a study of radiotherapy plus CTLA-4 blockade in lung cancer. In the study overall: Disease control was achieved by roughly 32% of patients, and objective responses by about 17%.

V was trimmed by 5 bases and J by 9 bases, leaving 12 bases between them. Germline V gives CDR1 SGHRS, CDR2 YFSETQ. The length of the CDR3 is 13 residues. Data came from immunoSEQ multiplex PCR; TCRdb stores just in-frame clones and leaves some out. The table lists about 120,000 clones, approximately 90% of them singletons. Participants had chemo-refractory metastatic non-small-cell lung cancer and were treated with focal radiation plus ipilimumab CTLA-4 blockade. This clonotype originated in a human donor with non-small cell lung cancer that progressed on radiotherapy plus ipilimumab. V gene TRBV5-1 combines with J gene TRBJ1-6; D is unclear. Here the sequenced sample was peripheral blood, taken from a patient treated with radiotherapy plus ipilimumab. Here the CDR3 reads CASSRETSSPLHF. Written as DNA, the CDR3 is TGCGCCAGCAGTAGGGAGACTTCTTCACCCCTCCACTTT.